The 28 T cell receptor beta chains presented below share a single source sample, sequenced in a study of cytomegalovirus exposure and HLA in healthy donors. 60 Vbeta and 13 Jbeta primers were used in PCR. Assay: immunoSEQ multiplex PCR; the TCRdb copy retains only in-frame clones and omits some. There are about 120,000 clones in the sample; over 65% occur only once, and about 9.9% lies in the top ten. The sample comprised PBMCs. The receptors stem from a woman between 50 and 59 years old in good health and CMV-seropositive.

In its sample, this clone was seen once. The V and J genes are TRBV7-2 and TRBJ2-1; TRBD2 aligns across 14 bases. Germline V CDR1 and CDR2: SGHTA, FQGNSA. The CDR3 length is 19 residues. V was pared by 5 bases and J by 7 bases, with 16 bases of the junction left unmatched. The chain's CDR3 is CASSPRTSGGLLVANEQFF. In DNA, the CDR3 is TGTGCCAGCAGCCCTCGGACTAGCGGGGGGCTTTTAGTCGCGAATGAGCAGTTCTTC.

The V call is TRBV23-1, the J call TRBJ1-2; D perhaps matches TRBD1 (5 bases). TRBV23-1 is identified as an open reading frame with a role that is uncertain. V dropped 2 bases and J dropped 4 bases, with 23 bases sitting between them. This CDR3 has 18 residues. This CDR3 reads CASSQRRITGRRCYGYTF. As DNA, the CDR3 is TGCGCCAGCAGTCAACGCAGAATTACAGGCCGGCGGTGCTATGGCTACACCTTC.

The chain has TRBV19 and TRBJ1-4, with D perhaps matching TRBD1 (6 bases). Trimming removed 6 bases from V and 4 bases from J, with 21 bases in between. CDR3 length equals 17 residues. CDR1 is LNHDA and CDR2 is SQIVND in the germline V gene (reference sequence). The CDR3 reads CASSNIRGGTGNEKLFF. CDR3 bases: TGTGCCAGTAGCAATATACGGGGGGGCACTGGTAATGAAAAACTGTTTTTT.

The genes are TRBV7-9 and TRBJ2-5; D is possibly TRBD2 (6 bases). This CDR3 has 14 residues. CDR1 and CDR2 (germline): SEHNR, FQNEAQ (reference sequence). Trimming took 8 bases from V and 2 from J, leaving 15 bases between them. The CDR3 reads CASGGTFAQETQYF. The CDR3 coding sequence is TGTGCCAGCGGGGGGACTTTTGCTCAAGAGACCCAGTACTTC.

The chain is built from TRBV4-1 and TRBJ2-2, with D tentatively TRBD2 (6 bases). The germline V gene has CDR1 MGHRA and CDR2 YSYEKL. This CDR3 is built from 15 residues. The V and J ends lost 1 base and 5 bases respectively, with 11 bases between them. The CDR3 DNA reads TGCGCCAGCAGCCAAGCCTGGGGGGTGACCGGGGAGCTGTTTTTT. Amino acid sequence: CASSQAWGVTGELFF.

The rearrangement joins TRBV19 to TRBJ2-7; D call uncertain. Germline CDR1 reads LNHDA; CDR2 reads SQIVND (reference sequence). CDR3 size: 14 residues. Trimming left V 2 bases short and J 3 bases short, with 11 bases between. CDR3 DNA sequence: TGTGCCAGTAGTATAAGTGGCGGTTTCTACGAGCAGTACTTC. Protein sequence: CASSISGGFYEQYF.

The CDR3 is CSVDTRIGLADQRTQETQYF. CDR3 bases: TGCAGCGTTGATACCCGTATTGGACTAGCGGATCAAAGGACTCAAGAGACCCAGTACTTC. The chain is built from TRBV29-1 and TRBJ2-5, with TRBD2 matching 10 bases. V trimming: 3 bases; J trimming: 2 bases; junction bases outside the gene matches: 21. Germline CDR1 and CDR2: SQVTM and ANQGSEA. This CDR3 has 20 amino acids.

This clone has a handful of counts. V usage is TRBV7-8 and J usage is TRBJ2-7; 16 positions match TRBD2. CDR1 is SGHVS and CDR2 is FQNEAQ in the germline V gene. CDR3 length: 15 amino acids. J was trimmed by 4 bases and V by 3 bases; bases with no gene match: 0. DNA for the CDR3: TGTGCCAGCAGCTTGGGACTAGCGGGAGGGTACGAGCAGTACTTC. It is translated as CASSLGLAGGYEQYF. Using reference TRBV7-8 and TRBJ2-7 for the parts outside the CDR3, the full variable domain is GAGVSQSPRYKVAKRGQDVALRCDPISGHVSLFWYQQALGQGPEFLTYFQNEAQLDKSGLPSDRFFAERPEGSVSTLKIQRTQQEDSAVYLCASSLGLAGGYEQYFGPGTRLTVT.

This rearrangement joins TRBV6-1 to TRBJ2-7, with TRBD2 matching over 7 bases. The CDR3 totals 15 residues. Germline V gives CDR1 MNHNS, CDR2 SASEGT. V shed 3 bases and J 2 bases; nucleotides not matched to a gene: 7. CDR3 region: CASSELPTSPYEQYF. Here the CDR3 DNA reads TGTGCCAGCAGTGAGTTACCGACTAGCCCCTACGAGCAGTACTTC.

The chain joins TRBV6-5 to TRBJ1-5, with no clear D. The CDR3 has 12 amino acids. With 8 bases removed from V and 3 bases from J, the gap between germline ends came to 8 bases. Germline V gives CDR1 MNHEY, CDR2 SVGAGI. The CDR3 sequence: CASGSPNQPQHF. CDR3 coding DNA: TGTGCCAGCGGCTCACCCAATCAGCCCCAGCATTTT.

This chain uses TRBV10-1 with TRBJ2-1, with D perhaps TRBD1 (5 bases). This CDR3 is built from 16 residues. V was trimmed by 3 bases and J by 0 bases, leaving 12 bases between them. Germline CDR1 and CDR2: WNHNN and SYGVQD (reference sequence). The CDR3 nucleotides are TGCGCCAGCAGTGACCCGGACATCAGCTCCTACAATGAGCAGTTCTTC. It translates to CASSDPDISSYNEQFF.

The rearrangement links TRBV5-1 to TRBJ2-7; no clear D gene. This CDR3 is 15 amino acids long. Per the germline V gene, CDR1 is SGHRS and CDR2 is YFSETQ. V was cut by 0 bases and J by 0 bases, with 10 bases left in between. CDR3 sequence (DNA): TGCGCCAGCAGCTTGGCCGCAGGAAGCTCCTACGAGCAGTACTTC. Amino acid sequence: CASSLAAGSSYEQYF.

The rearrangement joins TRBV28 to TRBJ1-4; the D is unclear. V was trimmed by 5 bases and J by 8 bases, leaving 9 bases between them. Germline CDR1 and CDR2: MDHEN and SYDVKM. This CDR3 spans 12 amino acids. Written as DNA, the CDR3 is TGTGCCAGCAGTGTTATCGCGGAAAAACTGTTTTTT. Its protein product is CASSVIAEKLFF.

The sample holds a few counts of this clone. This CDR3 is also generated by other DNA sequences in the sample. The chain has TRBV30 and TRBJ2-7, with TRBD2 matching 8 bases. The CDR3 has 14 residues. Germline lookup yields CDR1 GTSNPN and CDR2 SVGIG (reference sequence). V shed 2 bases and J 4 bases; nucleotides not matched to a gene: 7. CDR3 region: CAWSRGGSIYEQYF. CDR3 coding DNA: TGTGCCTGGAGTCGGGGGGGGTCGATTTACGAGCAGTACTTC.

This chain uses TRBV7-2 with TRBJ2-7, with 7 bases lining up with TRBD1. The CDR3 loop spans 14 amino acids. V lost 4 bases and J lost 6; bases outside the gene matches: 9. Germline assignment: CDR1 SGHTA and CDR2 FQGNSA. The CDR3 here is CASSYKTGVVEQYF. CDR3 nucleotides: TGTGCCAGCAGCTACAAAACAGGGGTGGTCGAGCAGTACTTC.

The chain combines TRBV25-1 with TRBJ2-5, with TRBD2 matching 9 bases. The length of the CDR3 is 15 residues. Germline CDR1 reads MGHDK; CDR2 reads SYGVNS. Trimming at V came to 5 bases and at J to 1 base, leaving 5 bases not matched to a gene. CDR3 protein: CASSLIAGVQETQYF. CDR3 sequence (DNA): TGTGCCAGCAGTCTGATAGCGGGGGTCCAAGAGACCCAGTACTTC. The full variable domain, with the rest looked up from reference TRBV25-1 and TRBJ2-5, is EADIYQTPRYLVIGTGKKITLECSQTMGHDKMYWYQQDPGMELHLIHYSYGVNSTEKGDLSSESTVSRIRTEHFPLTLESARPSHTSQYLCASSLIAGVQETQYFGPGTRLLVL.

The CDR3 coding sequence is TGTGCCAGCAGCGAGACTAGCGGGAGAGATACGCAGTATTTT. Amino acid sequence: CASSETSGRDTQYF. V is TRBV7-7 and J is TRBJ2-3; TRBD2 agrees at 12 bases. V was clipped by 5 bases and J by 5 bases; unmatched bases: 2. The length of the CDR3 is 14 residues. Germline CDR1 reads SSHAT; CDR2 reads FNYEAQ (reference sequence).

This clone was seen only a few times. The J gene is TRBJ1-4, the V gene TRBV6-1, with 7 bases identical to TRBD1. The CDR3 sequence is 16 residues long. Germline lookup yields CDR1 MNHNS and CDR2 SASEGT. With V trimmed by 4 bases and J by 5 bases, 10 bases remained unmatched. The CDR3 reads CASSGGTVGLNEKLFF. CDR3 bases: TGTGCCAGCAGTGGCGGGACAGTCGGATTGAATGAAAAACTGTTTTTT.

The V and J genes are TRBV11-2 and TRBJ1-6, with 7 bases that match TRBD1. Germline CDR1 reads SGHAT; CDR2 reads FQNNGV. The CDR3 is 16 residues long. V was pared by 3 bases and J by 9 bases, with 11 bases of the junction left unmatched. The CDR3 region is CASSFYRGSTGSPLHF. The CDR3 nucleotides read TGTGCCAGCAGCTTTTACAGGGGTAGTACGGGTTCACCCCTCCACTTT.

CDR3 region: CASTPQGGVFYGYTF. CDR3 bases: TGTGCCAGCACTCCCCAGGGAGGGGTATTCTATGGCTACACCTTC. The chain recombines TRBV28 with TRBJ1-2; a weak D match, TRBD1 (5 bases). This CDR3 has 15 residues. Germline V gives CDR1 MDHEN, CDR2 SYDVKM. The V and J ends lost 7 bases and 4 bases respectively, with 19 bases between them.

The V gene is TRBV5-5, the J gene TRBJ2-6, with D tentatively TRBD2 (5 bases). In germline, CDR1 is SGHKS, CDR2 YYEKEE (reference sequence). The CDR3 covers 17 residues. V shed 2 bases and J shed 4 bases, with 16 bases lying between them. The CDR3 spells CASSFPSSGRGANVLTF. CDR3 nucleotide sequence: TGTGCCAGCAGCTTTCCTAGCTCCGGGCGAGGGGCCAACGTCCTGACTTTC.

This chain links TRBV19 with TRBJ2-7; 8 bases align to TRBD1. Germline lookup yields CDR1 LNHDA and CDR2 SQIVND (reference sequence). This CDR3 has 15 amino acids. The V gene end was trimmed by 5 bases and the J gene end by 5 bases; junction bases not matched to a gene: 11. CDR3 in amino acids: CASSVGQGQYDEQYF. The CDR3 DNA sequence: TGTGCCAGTAGTGTCGGACAGGGTCAGTACGACGAGCAGTACTTC. Variable domain in full (rest from reference TRBV19 and TRBJ2-7): DGGITQSPKYLFRKEGQNVTLSCEQNLNHDAMYWYRQDPGQGLRLIYYSQIVNDFQKGDIAEGYSVSREKKESFPLTVTSAQKNPTAFYLCASSVGQGQYDEQYFGPGTRLTVT.

CDR3 DNA: TGTGCCAGCAGCGGCGTTTTGGACAGGCGTTCAGATACGCAGTATTTT. Its translation is CASSGVLDRRSDTQYF. The chain has TRBV7-2 and TRBJ2-3; 7 bases agree with TRBD1. CDR3 size: 16 residues. From germline, CDR1 is SGHTA and CDR2 FQGNSA. J was trimmed by 4 bases and V by 5 bases; bases with no gene match: 12.

Details on this clone: The identical CDR3 is also encoded by other nucleotide sequences in the sample. The J gene is TRBJ1-4, the V gene TRBV2; D is possibly TRBD1 (6 bases). From germline, CDR1 is SNHLY and CDR2 FYNNEI. V lost 2 bases to trimming and J lost 5 bases, with 9 bases between them. This CDR3 has 14 amino acids. CDR3 nucleotide sequence: TGTGCCAGCAGTGAAAACAGGGAGAATGAAAAACTGTTTTTT. Translated: CASSENRENEKLFF.

The chain recombines TRBV30 with TRBJ2-1; a possible D gene is TRBD1 (6 bases). Germline loops: CDR1 GTSNPN, CDR2 SVGIG (reference sequence). The CDR3 is 15 residues long. Trimming removed 2 bases from V and 0 bases from J, with 11 bases in between. For the CDR3, the DNA is TGTGCCTGGAGTCCGGACAGTAGCTCCTACAATGAGCAGTTCTTC. This gives the protein CAWSPDSSSYNEQFF.

This chain joins TRBV28 and TRBJ2-1, with 8 bases that match TRBD2. CDR3 length: 14 residues. J lost 5 bases, V lost 7 bases, and 7 bases had no gene match. In germline, CDR1 is MDHEN, CDR2 SYDVKM. In DNA, the CDR3 is TGTGCCAGCAAGCCGGGAGGGCCAAACAATGAGCAGTTCTTC. It is translated as CASKPGGPNNEQFF.

CDR3 sequence reads: CASSLGDRGGQPQHF. The CDR3, as DNA: TGTGCCAGCAGCTTGGGAGACAGGGGGGGTCAGCCCCAGCATTTT. The chain links TRBV27 to TRBJ1-5; the match to TRBD1 covers 9 bases. This CDR3 is built from 15 residues. J lost 6 bases, V lost 6 bases, and 9 bases had no gene match. Per germline, CDR1 MNHEY and CDR2 SMNVEV (reference sequence).

The J gene is TRBJ2-2, the V gene TRBV28; D perhaps matches TRBD1 (5 bases). The CDR3 runs 13 residues. Germline V gene data show CDR1 as MDHEN and CDR2 as SYDVKM. The V end was cut by 8 bases, the J end by 4 bases, with 11 bases between. The DNA for the CDR3 is TGTGCCAGCCGGCAGGGAAGCACCGGGGAGCTGTTTTTT. Its protein product is CASRQGSTGELFF.